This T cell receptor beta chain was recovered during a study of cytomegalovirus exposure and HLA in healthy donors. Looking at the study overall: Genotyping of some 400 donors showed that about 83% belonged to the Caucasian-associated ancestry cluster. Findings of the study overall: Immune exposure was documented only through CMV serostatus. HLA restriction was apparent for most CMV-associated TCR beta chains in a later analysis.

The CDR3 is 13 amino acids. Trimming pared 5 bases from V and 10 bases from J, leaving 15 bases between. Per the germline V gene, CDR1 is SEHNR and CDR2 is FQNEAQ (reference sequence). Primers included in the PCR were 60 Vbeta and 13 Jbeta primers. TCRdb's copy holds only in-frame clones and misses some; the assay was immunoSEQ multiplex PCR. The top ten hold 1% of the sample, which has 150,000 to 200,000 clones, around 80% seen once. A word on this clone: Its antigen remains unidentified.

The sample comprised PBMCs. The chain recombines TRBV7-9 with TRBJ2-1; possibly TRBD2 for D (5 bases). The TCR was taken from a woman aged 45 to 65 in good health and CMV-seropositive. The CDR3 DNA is TGTGCCAGCAGCCCCCTCGGGGTGTTGGAGCAGTTCTTC. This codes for CASSPLGVLEQFF.